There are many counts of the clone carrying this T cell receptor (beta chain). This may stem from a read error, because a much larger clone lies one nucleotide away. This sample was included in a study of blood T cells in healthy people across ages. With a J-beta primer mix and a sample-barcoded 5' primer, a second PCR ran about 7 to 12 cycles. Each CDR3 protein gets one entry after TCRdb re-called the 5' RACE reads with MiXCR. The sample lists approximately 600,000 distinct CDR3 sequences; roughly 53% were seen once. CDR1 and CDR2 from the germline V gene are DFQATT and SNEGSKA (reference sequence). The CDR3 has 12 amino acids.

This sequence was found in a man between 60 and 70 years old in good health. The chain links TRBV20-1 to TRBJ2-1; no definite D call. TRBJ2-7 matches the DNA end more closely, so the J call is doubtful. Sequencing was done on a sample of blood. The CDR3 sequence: CSASSTYNEQYF. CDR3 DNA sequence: TGCAGTGCTAGTAGTACCTACAATGAGCAGTACTTC.